These T cell receptor beta chains were read from a single sample in a study of CD8 T cells in ankylosing spondylitis. TCRdb independently ran MiXCR on the 5' RACE reads; one entry per CDR3 protein. In the table there are about 130,000 distinct CDR3 sequences, roughly an eighth of which are singletons. The sample consisted of blood, either unsorted or a sorted T cell fraction (not recorded which). These TCRs come from a female donor with ankylosing spondylitis or in good health (not recorded which). Each CDR3 is given with its conserved first and last residue.

V gene: TRBV5-1; CDR3 protein: CASSLGGGAPEQYF
V gene: TRBV20-1; CDR3 protein: CSATGRSYEQYF
V gene: TRBV20-1; CDR3 protein: CSAVGLARRETQYF
V gene: TRBV7-9; CDR3 protein: CASSSRTGSLANEQFF
V gene: TRBV6-6; CDR3 protein: CASSTLTGGYTGELFF
V gene: TRBV2; CDR3 protein: CASSVSPQVLDTQYF
V gene: TRBV29-1; CDR3 protein: CSVRFATDSNQPQHF
V gene: TRBV25-1; CDR3 protein: CASSEGTYNEQFF
V gene: TRBV5-1; CDR3 protein: CASSTPGASVNEQYF
V gene: TRBV27; CDR3 protein: CASSWTGGGNTEAFF
V gene: TRBV29-1; CDR3 protein: CMGSSTYNEQFF
V gene: TRBV5-1; CDR3 protein: CASSPHSSYEQYF
V gene: TRBV29-1; CDR3 protein: CSVVERGPNEQYF
V gene: TRBV7-6; CDR3 protein: CASSLVPLSEARSDTQYF
V gene: TRBV20-1; CDR3 protein: CSALAGVGTDTQYF
V gene: TRBV7-2; CDR3 protein: CASSLVGTSGSGELFF
V gene: TRBV18; CDR3 protein: CASSPNWLRETQYF
V gene: TRBV12-3/TRBV12-4; CDR3 protein: CASSLNRSRSQPQHF
V gene: TRBV29-1; CDR3 protein: CSVSTGGKDTEAFF
V gene: TRBV5-1; CDR3 protein: CASARGRMSSYEQYF
V gene: TRBV5-1; CDR3 protein: CASSLGTRAGDTQYF
V gene: TRBV12-3/TRBV12-4; CDR3 protein: CASSLPQARLRSEAFF
V gene: TRBV27; CDR3 protein: CASSLRGTGGNQPQHF
V gene: TRBV7-9; CDR3 protein: CASSPSLEYNEQFF
V gene: TRBV4-1; CDR3 protein: CASSQSRGGNQPQHF
V gene: TRBV21-1; CDR3 protein: CAPKGRSGANVLTF
V gene: TRBV28; CDR3 protein: CASTWTLGNQPQHF
V gene: TRBV5-7; CDR3 protein: CASSPGGGQAFPYEQYF
V gene: TRBV15; CDR3 protein: CATSRGTGDSYEQYF
V gene: TRBV20-1; CDR3 protein: CSASYRGLGYGYTF
V gene: TRBV24-1; CDR3 protein: CATSDAGTPYNEQFF
V gene: TRBV20-1; CDR3 protein: CSAPGTSLYEQYF
V gene: TRBV5-1; CDR3 protein: CASSLPGVDTEAFF
V gene: TRBV9; CDR3 protein: CASSVARGTGNFGELFF
V gene: TRBV20-1; CDR3 protein: CSIGGHRYNEQFF
V gene: TRBV9; CDR3 protein: CASSRSLDTQYF
V gene: TRBV27; CDR3 protein: CASSQRTGGTKSNYGYTF